This TCR beta chain was retrieved from a study of T cell responses to AZD1222 COVID-19 vaccine. Sequencing was performed with immunoSEQ multiplex PCR; in TCRdb, only in-frame clones are kept and a portion is missing. The sample has 120,000 or so clones; 85% to 90% are singletons. Between the trimmed V and J ends, which lost 5 bases and 7 bases, there was a span of 20 bases. The CDR3 totals 16 residues. Germline loops: CDR1 MNHNY, CDR2 SVGAGI (reference sequence). About this clone: The antigen is undetermined.

Broader study findings: It should be noted that donors were predominantly white British and more often female, and clonal diversity was possibly underestimated. AZD1222 recipients seropositive at baseline numbered only five to seven. Spike-specific TCR breadth and depth were elevated following two AZD1222 doses.

This material consisted of peripheral blood, taken on day 0 of AZD1222 vaccination. The TCR comes from an adult in good health. The rearrangement joins TRBV6-6 to TRBJ1-4, with D perhaps matching TRBD1 (6 bases). CDR3 DNA sequence: TGTGCCAGCAGTCGTATACAGGGACTCGGAACTGAAAAACTGTTTTTT. Encoded protein: CASSRIQGLGTEKLFF.